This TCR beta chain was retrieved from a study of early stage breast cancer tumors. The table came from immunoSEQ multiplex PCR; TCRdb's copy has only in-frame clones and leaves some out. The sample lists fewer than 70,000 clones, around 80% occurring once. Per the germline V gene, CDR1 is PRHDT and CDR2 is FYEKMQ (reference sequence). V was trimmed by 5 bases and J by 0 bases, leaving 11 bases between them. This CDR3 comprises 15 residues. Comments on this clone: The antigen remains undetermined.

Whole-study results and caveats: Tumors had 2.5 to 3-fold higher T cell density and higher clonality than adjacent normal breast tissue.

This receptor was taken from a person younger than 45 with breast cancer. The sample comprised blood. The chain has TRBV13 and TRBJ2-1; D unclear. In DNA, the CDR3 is TGTGCCAGCAGCCGACTGGGAATCTCCTACAATGAGCAGTTCTTC. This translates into CASSRLGISYNEQFF. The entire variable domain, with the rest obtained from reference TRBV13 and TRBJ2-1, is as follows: AAGVIQSPRHLIKEKRETATLKCYPIPRHDTVYWYQQGPGQDPQFLISFYEKMQSDKGSIPDRFSAQQFSDYHSELNMSSLELGDSALYFCASSRLGISYNEQFFGPGTRLTVL.